The T cell receptor (beta chain) described here comes from a study of beta chain features in type 1 diabetes. On the study more broadly: The study examined about 100 million sorted cells across all samples.

CDR3 length: 13 amino acids. From germline, CDR1 is SGHNT and CDR2 YYREEE (reference sequence). V was pared by 4 bases and J by 3 bases, with 10 bases between. The study reverse transcribed the entire isolated RNA, so it sequenced expressed TCRB transcripts. TCRdb's table, derived via immunoSEQ multiplex PCR, lists solely in-frame clones and lacks some. The sample yields almost 350,000 clones, 6.5% to 10% seen once. The J gene is TRBJ1-1, the V gene TRBV5-4, with unresolved D. The specimen sequenced was central memory CD4+ T cells from blood. This receptor was identified in a woman under 30 in good health. The CDR3 DNA reads TGTGCCAGCAGCCTCGCCACGGACACTGAAGCTTTCTTT. This translates into CASSLATDTEAFF.